The rows below give T cell receptor beta chains drawn from one sample of a study of blood T cell repertoires in COVID-19. Libraries were prepared by immunoSEQ multiplex PCR; TCRdb keeps only in-frame clonotypes and omits some of them. Counted here are roughly 84,000 clones, 80% to 90% occurring once; the ten biggest clones make up roughly a sixth. Sample: peripheral blood. The receptors were sampled from a woman of 80 years or more with acute or convalescent COVID-19. The CDR3 runs from the conserved cysteine through the conserved F or W. A D gene is named only where the DNA matches it firmly. Size is stated for part of the rows, as once, few or many counts, or as a class when the clone is expanded.

clone_size: -
d_call: -
j_call: TRBJ1-5
v_call: TRBV2
cdr3_aa: CATGQTNSNQPQHF
cdr3_nt: TGTGCCACCGGACAGACAAATAGCAATCAGCCCCAGCATTTT

clone_size: -
d_call: -
j_call: TRBJ2-1
v_call: TRBV28
cdr3_aa: CASPPRGAIIIYNEQFF
cdr3_nt: TGTGCCAGTCCACCCCGGGGGGCAATAATAATCTACAATGAGCAGTTCTTC

clone_size: -
d_call: TRBD2
j_call: TRBJ2-1
v_call: TRBV6-1
cdr3_aa: CASSEALRGLANYEQFF
cdr3_nt: TGTGCCAGCAGTGAAGCGCTTAGGGGACTAGCGAATTACGAGCAGTTCTTC

clone_size: -
d_call: -
j_call: TRBJ1-6
v_call: TRBV6-5
cdr3_aa: CASRGERTSPLHF
cdr3_nt: TGTGCCAGCAGAGGGGAAAGGACTTCACCCCTCCACTTT

clone_size: -
d_call: TRBD2
j_call: TRBJ2-1
v_call: TRBV18
cdr3_aa: CASSTGTSGGAGNEQFF
cdr3_nt: TGTGCCAGCTCAACTGGGACTAGCGGGGGGGCCGGGAATGAGCAGTTCTTC

clone_size: -
d_call: -
j_call: TRBJ2-7
v_call: TRBV7-9
cdr3_aa: CASSSQAYEQYF
cdr3_nt: TGTGCCAGCAGCTCGCAGGCCTACGAGCAGTACTTC

clone_size: -
d_call: TRBD1
j_call: TRBJ1-2
v_call: TRBV19
cdr3_aa: CASTPDRAIYGYTF
cdr3_nt: TGTGCCAGTACCCCGGACAGGGCTATCTATGGCTACACCTTC

clone_size: -
d_call: TRBD1
j_call: TRBJ1-5
v_call: TRBV6-1
cdr3_aa: CASSEDRGSQPQHF
cdr3_nt: TGTGCCAGCAGTGAAGACAGGGGAAGTCAGCCCCAGCATTTT

clone_size: -
d_call: -
j_call: TRBJ2-3
v_call: TRBV28
cdr3_aa: CASSTEGGLDTQYF
cdr3_nt: TGTGCCAGCAGTACGGAAGGGGGATTAGATACGCAGTATTTT

clone_size: -
d_call: -
j_call: TRBJ2-2
v_call: TRBV7-2
cdr3_aa: CASSLVAANTGELFF
cdr3_nt: TGTGCCAGCAGCTTAGTCGCAGCGAACACCGGGGAGCTGTTTTTT

clone_size: -
d_call: -
j_call: TRBJ2-5
v_call: TRBV6-2/TRBV6-3
cdr3_aa: CASSYSATVETQYF
cdr3_nt: TGTGCCAGCAGTTACAGTGCTACGGTAGAGACCCAGTACTTC

clone_size: -
d_call: TRBD2
j_call: TRBJ2-3
v_call: TRBV12-5
cdr3_aa: CASGLDGSGGGTDTQYF
cdr3_nt: TGTGCTAGTGGTTTGGATGGTAGCGGGGGGGGCACAGATACGCAGTATTTT

clone_size: -
d_call: TRBD1
j_call: TRBJ2-5
v_call: TRBV11-3
cdr3_aa: CASSWKPGQGQWFLQETQYF
cdr3_nt: TGTGCCAGCAGCTGGAAACCGGGACAGGGGCAGTGGTTTCTACAAGAGACCCAGTACTTC

clone_size: -
d_call: -
j_call: TRBJ2-7
v_call: TRBV12-2
cdr3_aa: CATLSAGYEQYF
cdr3_nt: TGTGCAACCCTAAGCGCGGGGTACGAGCAGTACTTC

clone_size: -
d_call: TRBD2
j_call: TRBJ2-7
v_call: TRBV24-1
cdr3_aa: CATSDFSASGAYEQYF
cdr3_nt: TGTGCCACCAGTGATTTTTCGGCTAGCGGGGCATACGAGCAGTACTTC

clone_size: -
d_call: -
j_call: TRBJ2-7
v_call: TRBV14
cdr3_aa: CASSRGYEQYF
cdr3_nt: TGTGCCAGCAGTAGGGGATACGAGCAGTACTTC

clone_size: -
d_call: -
j_call: TRBJ1-4
v_call: TRBV9
cdr3_aa: CASSRGGLNEKLFF
cdr3_nt: TGTGCCAGCAGTCGAGGAGGGCTTAATGAAAAACTGTTTTTT

clone_size: -
d_call: TRBD2
j_call: TRBJ2-5
v_call: TRBV7-2
cdr3_aa: CASSTGGVQETQYF
cdr3_nt: TGTGCCAGCAGCACCGGGGGGGTCCAAGAGACCCAGTACTTC

clone_size: -
d_call: TRBD2
j_call: TRBJ2-7
v_call: TRBV4-1
cdr3_aa: CASSHPSGGLSYEQYF
cdr3_nt: TGCGCCAGCAGCCACCCCAGCGGGGGGCTGTCCTACGAGCAGTACTTC

clone_size: once
d_call: -
j_call: TRBJ1-2
v_call: TRBV6-1
cdr3_aa: CASSETGGDGYTF
cdr3_nt: TGTGCCAGCAGTGAAACAGGCGGAGACGGCTACACCTTC

clone_size: -
d_call: -
j_call: TRBJ1-4
v_call: TRBV4-1
cdr3_aa: CASSRQEATNEKLFF
cdr3_nt: TGCGCCAGCAGCCGACAGGAAGCAACTAATGAAAAACTGTTTTTT

clone_size: -
d_call: -
j_call: TRBJ2-1
v_call: TRBV5-1
cdr3_aa: CASSPTRDEQFF
cdr3_nt: TGCGCCAGCAGCCCTACTAGAGACGAGCAGTTCTTC

clone_size: once
d_call: -
j_call: TRBJ1-2
v_call: TRBV9
cdr3_aa: CASSVADSFNYGYTF
cdr3_nt: TGTGCCAGCAGCGTAGCGGACAGCTTTAACTATGGCTACACCTTC

clone_size: -
d_call: -
j_call: TRBJ2-2
v_call: TRBV19
cdr3_aa: CASTFSRPGELFF
cdr3_nt: TGTGCCAGTACCTTTTCCCGTCCCGGGGAGCTGTTTTTT

clone_size: -
d_call: TRBD1
j_call: TRBJ1-5
v_call: TRBV28
cdr3_aa: CASSLRTGDNQPQHF
cdr3_nt: TGTGCCAGCAGTTTAAGGACAGGTGACAATCAGCCCCAGCATTTT

clone_size: -
d_call: TRBD1
j_call: TRBJ2-3
v_call: TRBV10-1
cdr3_aa: CASGQGDTDTQYF
cdr3_nt: TGCGCCAGCGGACAGGGAGACACAGATACGCAGTATTTT

clone_size: -
d_call: TRBD1
j_call: TRBJ1-1
v_call: TRBV5-1
cdr3_aa: CASSPGQLEAFF
cdr3_nt: TGCGCCAGCAGCCCGGGACAGCTTGAAGCTTTCTTT

clone_size: -
d_call: -
j_call: TRBJ1-1
v_call: TRBV10-3
cdr3_aa: CAISVVAGNTEAFF
cdr3_nt: TGTGCCATCAGTGTGGTTGCAGGGAACACTGAAGCTTTCTTT

clone_size: -
d_call: TRBD1
j_call: TRBJ1-3
v_call: TRBV19
cdr3_aa: CASSGTGISGNTIYF
cdr3_nt: TGTGCCAGTAGCGGGACAGGGATCTCTGGAAACACCATATATTTT

clone_size: -
d_call: -
j_call: TRBJ2-6
v_call: TRBV19
cdr3_aa: CASSIPQGTGANVLTF
cdr3_nt: TGTGCCAGTAGTATACCACAGGGAACTGGGGCCAACGTCCTGACTTTC

clone_size: -
d_call: -
j_call: TRBJ2-1
v_call: TRBV28
cdr3_aa: CASTAGGPGGLNNEQFF
cdr3_nt: TGTGCCAGTACCGCAGGAGGGCCTGGTGGGTTAAACAATGAGCAGTTCTTC

clone_size: few
d_call: TRBD1
j_call: TRBJ1-1
v_call: TRBV14
cdr3_aa: CASSQFFGTGNTEAFF
cdr3_nt: TGTGCCAGCAGCCAATTTTTCGGGACAGGGAACACTGAAGCTTTCTTT

clone_size: -
d_call: TRBD1
j_call: TRBJ1-1
v_call: TRBV5-1
cdr3_aa: CASSVNPGQRGNTEAFF
cdr3_nt: TGCGCCAGCAGCGTAAACCCGGGACAGAGGGGAAACACTGAAGCTTTCTTT

clone_size: -
d_call: -
j_call: TRBJ1-2
v_call: TRBV20-1
cdr3_aa: CSASPHQWQGNGYTF
cdr3_nt: TGCAGTGCTAGTCCTCACCAGTGGCAGGGCAATGGCTACACCTTC

clone_size: few
d_call: -
j_call: TRBJ1-5
v_call: TRBV4-3
cdr3_aa: CASSQEVSGNQPQHF
cdr3_nt: TGCGCCAGCAGCCAAGAAGTATCAGGGAATCAGCCCCAGCATTTT

clone_size: -
d_call: TRBD2
j_call: TRBJ2-3
v_call: TRBV7-2
cdr3_aa: CASSSVSGGADTQYF
cdr3_nt: TGTGCCAGCAGCTCTGTTAGCGGGGGGGCAGATACGCAGTATTTT

clone_size: -
d_call: -
j_call: TRBJ1-2
v_call: TRBV3-1/TRBV3-2
cdr3_aa: CASSPGEFMGGYTF
cdr3_nt: TGTGCCAGCAGCCCGGGGGAGTTCATGGGTGGCTACACCTTC

clone_size: few
d_call: -
j_call: TRBJ2-2
v_call: TRBV24-1
cdr3_aa: CATSEGGRNTGELFF
cdr3_nt: TGTGCCACCAGTGAGGGGGGGCGAAACACCGGGGAGCTGTTTTTT

clone_size: -
d_call: TRBD1
j_call: TRBJ2-2
v_call: TRBV7-2
cdr3_aa: CASSLGTGQTGELFF
cdr3_nt: TGTGCCAGCAGCTTAGGGACAGGGCAAACCGGGGAGCTGTTTTTT

clone_size: -
d_call: -
j_call: TRBJ1-4
v_call: TRBV11-2
cdr3_aa: CASSHRTGNEKLFF
cdr3_nt: TGTGCCAGCAGCCACCGGACGGGGAATGAAAAACTGTTTTTT

clone_size: -
d_call: -
j_call: TRBJ2-1
v_call: TRBV27
cdr3_aa: CASNPWAGTYNEQFF
cdr3_nt: TGTGCCAGCAACCCCTGGGCCGGGACCTACAATGAGCAGTTCTTC

clone_size: once
d_call: TRBD1
j_call: TRBJ2-6
v_call: TRBV19
cdr3_aa: CASSILTGAGANVLTF
cdr3_nt: TGTGCCAGTAGTATCCTGACAGGGGCTGGGGCCAACGTCCTGACTTTC

clone_size: few
d_call: TRBD2
j_call: TRBJ2-4
v_call: TRBV29-1
cdr3_aa: CSVGASSGGAANIQYF
cdr3_nt: TGCAGCGTTGGAGCCTCTAGCGGGGGGGCCGCGAACATTCAGTACTTC

clone_size: once
d_call: -
j_call: TRBJ1-3
v_call: TRBV28
cdr3_aa: CASSLEGRSVWGDTIYF
cdr3_nt: TGTGCCAGCAGTTTAGAGGGACGCTCCGTTTGGGGGGACACCATATATTTT

clone_size: -
d_call: -
j_call: TRBJ1-2
v_call: TRBV20-1
cdr3_aa: CSASEARRANYGYTF
cdr3_nt: TGCAGTGCCAGTGAGGCCCGCAGGGCTAACTATGGCTACACCTTC